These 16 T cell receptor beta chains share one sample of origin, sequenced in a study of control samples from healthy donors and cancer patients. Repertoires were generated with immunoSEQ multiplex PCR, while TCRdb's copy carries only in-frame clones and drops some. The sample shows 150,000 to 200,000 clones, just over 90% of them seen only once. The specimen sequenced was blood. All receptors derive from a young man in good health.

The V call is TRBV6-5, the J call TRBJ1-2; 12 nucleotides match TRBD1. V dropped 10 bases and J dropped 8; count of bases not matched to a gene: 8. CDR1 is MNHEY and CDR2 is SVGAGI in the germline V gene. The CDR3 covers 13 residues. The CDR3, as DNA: TGTGCCATCGACGGGACAGGGGGCGAAGGCTACACCTTC. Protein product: CAIDGTGGEGYTF.

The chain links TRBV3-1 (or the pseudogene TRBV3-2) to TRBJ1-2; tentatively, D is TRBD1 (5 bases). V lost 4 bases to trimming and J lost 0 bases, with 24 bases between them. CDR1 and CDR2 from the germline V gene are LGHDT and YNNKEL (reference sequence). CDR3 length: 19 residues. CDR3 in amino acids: CASSPPRGGGSNTNYGYTF. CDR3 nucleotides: TGTGCCAGCAGCCCTCCCCGCGGGGGAGGCTCAAACACTAACTATGGCTACACCTTC.

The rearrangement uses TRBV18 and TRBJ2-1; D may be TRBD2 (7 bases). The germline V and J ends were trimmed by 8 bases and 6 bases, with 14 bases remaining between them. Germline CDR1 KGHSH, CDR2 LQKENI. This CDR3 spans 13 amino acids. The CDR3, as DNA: TGTGCCAGCCTGGGGGCGGGAGTCAATGAGCAGTTCTTC. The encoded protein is CASLGAGVNEQFF.

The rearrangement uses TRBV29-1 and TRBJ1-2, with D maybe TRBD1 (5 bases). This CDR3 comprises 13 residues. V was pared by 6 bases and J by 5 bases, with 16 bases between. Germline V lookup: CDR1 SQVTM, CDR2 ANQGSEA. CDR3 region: CSVGEGRGYGYTF. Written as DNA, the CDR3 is TGCAGCGTCGGAGAAGGACGGGGGTATGGCTACACCTTC.

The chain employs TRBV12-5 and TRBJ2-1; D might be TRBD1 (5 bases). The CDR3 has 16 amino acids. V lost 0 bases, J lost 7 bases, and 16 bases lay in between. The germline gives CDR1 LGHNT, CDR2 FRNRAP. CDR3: CASGLVRSRVTNEQFF. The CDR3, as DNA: TGTGCTAGTGGTTTGGTACGAAGCAGGGTTACGAATGAGCAGTTCTTC.

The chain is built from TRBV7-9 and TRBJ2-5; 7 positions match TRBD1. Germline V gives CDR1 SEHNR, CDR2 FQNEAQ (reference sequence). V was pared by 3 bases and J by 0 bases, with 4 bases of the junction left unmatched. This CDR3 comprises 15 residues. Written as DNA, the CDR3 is TGTGCCAGCAGCTTCCAGGACAGGTACCAAGAGACCCAGTACTTC. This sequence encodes CASSFQDRYQETQYF.

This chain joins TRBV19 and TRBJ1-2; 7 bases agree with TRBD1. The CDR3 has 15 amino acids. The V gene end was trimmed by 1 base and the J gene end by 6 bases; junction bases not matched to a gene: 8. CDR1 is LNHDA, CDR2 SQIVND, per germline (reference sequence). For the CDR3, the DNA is TGTGCCAGTAGTATAGGGGGGACAGCCTCTAATGGCTACACCTTC. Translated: CASSIGGTASNGYTF.

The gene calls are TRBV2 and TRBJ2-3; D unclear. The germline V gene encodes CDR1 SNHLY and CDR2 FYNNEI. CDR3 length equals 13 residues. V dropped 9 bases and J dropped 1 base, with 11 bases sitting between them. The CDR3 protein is CARRDGRTDTQYF. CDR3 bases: TGTGCCAGAAGAGACGGACGCACAGATACGCAGTATTTT.

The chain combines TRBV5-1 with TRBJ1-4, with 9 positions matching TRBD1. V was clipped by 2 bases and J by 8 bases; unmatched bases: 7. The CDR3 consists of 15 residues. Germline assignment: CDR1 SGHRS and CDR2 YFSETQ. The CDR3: CASSFAGTGREKLFF. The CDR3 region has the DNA TGCGCCAGCAGCTTCGCCGGGACAGGGAGAGAAAAACTGTTTTTT.

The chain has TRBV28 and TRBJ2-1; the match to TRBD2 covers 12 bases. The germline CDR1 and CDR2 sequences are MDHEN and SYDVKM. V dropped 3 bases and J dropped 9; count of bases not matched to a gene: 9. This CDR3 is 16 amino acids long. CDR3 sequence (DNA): TGTGCCAGCAGTTTCCCTAGCGGGAGGGCCCTTTTTGAGCAGTTCTTC. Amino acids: CASSFPSGRALFEQFF.

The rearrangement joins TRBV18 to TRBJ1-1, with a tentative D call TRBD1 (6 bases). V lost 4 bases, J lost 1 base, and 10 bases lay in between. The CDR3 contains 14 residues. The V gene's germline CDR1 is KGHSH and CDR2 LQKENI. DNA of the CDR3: TGTGCCAGCTCACTAGGGGGTGGGAACACTGAAGCTTTCTTT. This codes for CASSLGGGNTEAFF.

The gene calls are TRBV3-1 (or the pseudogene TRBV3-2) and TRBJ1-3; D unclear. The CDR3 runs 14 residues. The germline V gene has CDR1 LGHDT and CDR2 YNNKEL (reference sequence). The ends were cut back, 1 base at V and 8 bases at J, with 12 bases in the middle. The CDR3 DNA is TGTGCCAGCAGCCAAGTCCGCGGGATGGACACCATATATTTT. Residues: CASSQVRGMDTIYF.

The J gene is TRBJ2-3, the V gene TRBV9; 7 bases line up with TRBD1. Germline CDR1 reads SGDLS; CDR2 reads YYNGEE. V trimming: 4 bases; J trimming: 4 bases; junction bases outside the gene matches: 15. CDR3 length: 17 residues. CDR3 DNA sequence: TGTGCCAGCAGCACCAGGACAGGCGTGGAGGATCCAGATACGCAGTATTTT. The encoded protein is CASSTRTGVEDPDTQYF.

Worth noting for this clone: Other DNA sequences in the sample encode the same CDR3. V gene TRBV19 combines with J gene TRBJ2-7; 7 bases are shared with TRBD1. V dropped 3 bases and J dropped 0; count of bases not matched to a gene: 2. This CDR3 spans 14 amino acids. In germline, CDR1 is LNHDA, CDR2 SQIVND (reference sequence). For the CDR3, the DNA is TGTGCCAGTAGTATTACAGGGGACTCCTACGAGCAGTACTTC. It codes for CASSITGDSYEQYF.

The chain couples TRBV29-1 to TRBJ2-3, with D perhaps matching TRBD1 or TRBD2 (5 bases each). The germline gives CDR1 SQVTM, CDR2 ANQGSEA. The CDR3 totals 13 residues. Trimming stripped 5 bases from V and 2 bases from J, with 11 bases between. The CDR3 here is CSVNRDATDTQYF. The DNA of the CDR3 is TGCAGCGTTAACCGGGACGCCACAGATACGCAGTATTTT.

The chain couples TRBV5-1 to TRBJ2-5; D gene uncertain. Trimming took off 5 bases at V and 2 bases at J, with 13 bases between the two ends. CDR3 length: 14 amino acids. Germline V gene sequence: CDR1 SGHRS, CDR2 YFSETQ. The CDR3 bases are TGCGCCAGCAGGTATAATCAGATACAAGAGACCCAGTACTTC. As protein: CASRYNQIQETQYF.